The 26 T cell receptor beta chains below all came from one sample that was sequenced in a study of shared clonotypes between healthy human individuals. TCRdb's copy holds only in-frame clones and misses some; the assay was immunoSEQ multiplex PCR. The sample lists about 180,000 clones, about 93% seen once, with around 0.067% in the top ten. Sequencing was carried out using naive CD4+ T cells sorted from blood. Subset in this sample: CD45RA+ positively selected. The receptors originated from a woman aged 30 to 39 in good health.

The chain has TRBV19 and TRBJ1-2; D is unresolved. The CDR3 loop spans 15 amino acids. V shed 2 bases and J shed 3 bases, with 13 bases lying between them. CDR1 and CDR2 from the germline V gene are LNHDA and SQIVND (reference sequence). The DNA of the CDR3 is TGTGCCAGTAGTATAAGGACCGAAACGCACTATGGCTACACCTTC. Translating it yields CASSIRTETHYGYTF.

The DNA for the CDR3 is TGTGCCAGTAGTCAACTAGTGGAGGAGCAGTTCTTC. Translated: CASSQLVEEQFF. The chain carries TRBV19 and TRBJ2-1; possibly TRBD2 for D (5 bases). Germline V CDR1 and CDR2: LNHDA, SQIVND (reference sequence). Trimming stripped 5 bases from V and 10 bases from J, with 12 bases between. This CDR3 spans 12 amino acids.

The chain employs TRBV2 and TRBJ2-5; the D gene could be TRBD1 or TRBD2 (6 bases each). Matching the DNA end better, TRBJ2-7 makes the J call doubtful. The length of the CDR3 is 14 residues. In germline, CDR1 is SNHLY, CDR2 FYNNEI. In DNA form, the CDR3 reads TGTGCCAGCCTACAGGGAGGAGTAGCCTACGAGCAGTACTTC. Protein sequence: CASLQGGVAYEQYF.

The chain combines TRBV14 with TRBJ2-7, with 7 positions matching TRBD1. Germline trimming cut 6 bases from V and 4 bases from J; bases unmatched to any gene: 9. There are 14 residues in the CDR3. The germline V gene encodes CDR1 SGHDN and CDR2 FVKESK. The CDR3: CASSLSRGQYEQYF. CDR3 in DNA: TGTGCCAGCAGTCTGTCGAGGGGGCAGTACGAGCAGTACTTC. Complete variable domain (other parts from reference TRBV14 and TRBJ2-7): EAGVTQFPSHSVIEKGQTVTLRCDPISGHDNLYWYRRVMGKEIKFLLHFVKESKQDESGMPNNRFLAERTGGTYSTLKVQPAELEDSGVYFCASSLSRGQYEQYFGPGTRLTVT.

Note on this clone: Because the CDR3's place on the DNA is in doubt, the DNA is left out and the CDR3 is given as listed by TCRdb. The chain couples TRBV21-1 to TRBJ2-7; the table's D call TRBD2 went unverified against the DNA. TRBV21-1 is noted as a pseudogene. The length of the CDR3 is 18 amino acids, counting both ends. The CDR3 region is CASSRRGVVAGGSYEQYF.

This clone was seen only once. The chain carries TRBV30 and TRBJ1-2; the D gene is possibly TRBD1 (5 bases). Germline values: CDR1 GTSNPN, CDR2 SVGIG (reference sequence). The V end lost 2 bases, the J end lost 7 bases, and 14 bases lay between the germline ends. The CDR3 has 13 amino acids. This chain's CDR3 is CAWSSAGRGGYTF. The DNA for the CDR3 is TGTGCCTGGAGTTCCGCGGGGAGGGGTGGCTACACCTTC.

The rearrangement joins TRBV2 to TRBJ2-7; TRBD1 agrees at 9 bases. The germline V gene encodes CDR1 SNHLY and CDR2 FYNNEI. The CDR3 has 14 residues. V was clipped by 7 bases and J by 1 base; unmatched bases: 5. CDR3 sequence (DNA): TGTGCCAGCATTGACAGGGGGAATTCCTACGAGCAGTACTTC. The encoded protein is CASIDRGNSYEQYF.

The genes are TRBV5-4 and TRBJ2-1, with a possible D match to TRBD2 (6 bases). Germline V gene data show CDR1 as SGHNT and CDR2 as YYREEE (reference sequence). CDR3 length: 14 amino acids. The germline V and J ends were trimmed by 4 bases and 7 bases, with 15 bases remaining between them. The DNA for the CDR3 is TGTGCCAGCAGCCCGCCCGGAGGGCGGAATGAGCAGTTCTTC. Translating gives CASSPPGGRNEQFF.

This chain joins TRBV28 and TRBJ2-7; the D is unclear. V lost 5 bases and J lost 0, with 8 bases in between. The germline CDR1 and CDR2 sequences are MDHEN and SYDVKM. CDR3 size: 13 residues. CDR3 amino acids: CASSPLDSYEQYF. For the CDR3, the DNA is TGTGCCAGCAGTCCCCTTGACTCCTACGAGCAGTACTTC.

V is TRBV28 and J is TRBJ1-2; 12 bases fit TRBD1. The V segment lost 8 bases and the J segment 6 bases; nucleotides outside the gene matches: 10. The V gene's germline CDR1 is MDHEN and CDR2 SYDVKM. The CDR3 has 15 amino acids. CDR3 DNA sequence: TGTGCCAGCGCCCCAGCGGGACAGGGGGCGCATGGCTACACCTTC. It is translated as CASAPAGQGAHGYTF.

This rearrangement joins TRBV5-4 to TRBJ2-7; perhaps TRBD2 as D (5 bases). Looked up from germline, CDR1 is SGHNT and CDR2 is YYREEE (reference sequence). CDR3 length: 15 residues. V was pared by 2 bases and J by 0 bases, with 12 bases between. The CDR3 nucleotides are TGTGCCAGCAGCTTTGGAGGACTCAGCTCCTACGAGCAGTACTTC. It codes for CASSFGGLSSYEQYF.

V gene TRBV29-1 combines with J gene TRBJ2-7, with D perhaps TRBD1 (6 bases). CDR3 length equals 11 residues. Trimming cost V 4 bases and J 5 bases, with 9 bases left between them. The germline V gene encodes CDR1 SQVTM and CDR2 ANQGSEA. CDR3 bases: TGCAGCGTTGCCAGGGGCAACGAGCAGTACTTC. Translation gives CSVARGNEQYF.

The count of this clone is one. The chain has TRBV27 and TRBJ2-2; D gene uncertain. CDR1 and CDR2 from the germline V gene are MNHEY and SMNVEV (reference sequence). The CDR3 is made up of 15 amino acids. Trimming took off 6 bases at V and 5 bases at J, with 16 bases between the two ends. Here the CDR3 reads CASRPWTLGTGELFF. CDR3 DNA: TGTGCCAGCAGGCCGTGGACCCTAGGAACCGGGGAGCTGTTTTTT.

The rearrangement uses TRBV7-2 and TRBJ2-3; D ambiguous. The CDR3 consists of 13 residues. Trimming removed 2 bases from V and 3 bases from J, with 6 bases in between. Germline values: CDR1 SGHTA, CDR2 FQGNSA. CDR3: CASSLQATDTQYF. CDR3 bases: TGTGCCAGCAGCTTACAGGCGACAGATACGCAGTATTTT. The full variable domain, its missing parts supplied by reference TRBV7-2 and TRBJ2-3, is GAGVSQSPSNKVTEKGKDVELRCDPISGHTALYWYRQSLGQGLEFLIYFQGNSAPDKSGLPSDRFSAERTGGSVSTLTIQRTQQEDSAVYLCASSLQATDTQYFGPGTRLTVL.

The CDR3 region is CASSSRRSLGNTGELFF. In DNA, the CDR3 is TGTGCCAGCAGCTCCAGGAGGAGTCTTGGCAACACCGGGGAGCTGTTTTTT. V gene TRBV7-8 combines with J gene TRBJ2-2; possibly TRBD2 for D (5 bases). V was cut by 4 bases and J by 2 bases, with 17 bases left in between. The CDR3 spans 17 residues. The germline gives CDR1 SGHVS, CDR2 FQNEAQ.

This clone was recorded once. This chain links TRBV19 with TRBJ2-4; 8 positions agree with TRBD1. This CDR3 region has 16 residues. The germline V gene has CDR1 LNHDA and CDR2 SQIVND (reference sequence). With V trimmed by 3 bases and J by 7 bases, 11 bases remained unmatched. The CDR3 loop is CASSILPGTGANIQYF. Here the CDR3 DNA reads TGTGCCAGTAGTATCCTCCCCGGGACAGGTGCGAACATTCAGTACTTC.

V and J are TRBV28 and TRBJ1-5; 11 positions match TRBD1. The CDR3 has 15 residues. With V trimmed by 5 bases and J by 12 bases, 12 bases remained unmatched. In germline, CDR1 is MDHEN, CDR2 SYDVKM. CDR3 region: CASSTPGQGEGVQHF. The CDR3 coding sequence is TGTGCCAGCAGTACTCCGGGACAGGGGGAAGGGGTCCAGCATTTT.

This clone has just one count. The rearrangement links TRBV28 to TRBJ1-2; D is possibly TRBD1 (6 bases). V was clipped by 7 bases and J by 2 bases, with 23 bases between them. The CDR3 sequence is 17 residues long. Germline V lookup: CDR1 MDHEN, CDR2 SYDVKM. The CDR3 here is CASTKTRGPSLNYGYTF. CDR3 coding DNA: TGTGCCAGCACGAAAACCAGGGGTCCCTCCCTGAACTATGGCTACACCTTC.

The chain is built from TRBV6-1 and TRBJ1-2, with D uncertain. Germline values: CDR1 MNHNS, CDR2 SASEGT. This CDR3 has 14 residues. V was shortened by 2 bases and J by 8 bases, with 15 bases between the two germline ends. CDR3 sequence reads: CASSELGSAGGYTF. The CDR3 DNA is TGTGCCAGCAGTGAACTAGGGTCCGCGGGAGGCTACACCTTC.

The V call is TRBV9, the J call TRBJ2-5; D possibly corresponds to TRBD1 (6 bases). The end of the DNA aligns better with TRBJ2-7, so the J call may be wrong. The CDR3 extends over 15 amino acids. Germline CDR1 SGDLS, CDR2 YYNGEE. CDR3 amino acids: CASSVGASGVVEQYF. CDR3 DNA sequence: TGTGCCAGCAGCGTAGGGGCATCAGGGGTGGTCGAGCAGTACTTC.

V usage is TRBV29-1 and J usage is TRBJ2-3; 8 nucleotides match TRBD1. This CDR3 has 14 amino acids. The V segment lost 6 bases and the J segment 2 bases; nucleotides outside the gene matches: 7. The germline gives CDR1 SQVTM, CDR2 ANQGSEA. DNA of the CDR3: TGCAGCGTCGACACGGACAGGGACACAGATACGCAGTATTTT. Its translation: CSVDTDRDTDTQYF.

This clone was seen only once. The rearrangement links TRBV4-1 to TRBJ2-2, with 7 bases matching TRBD1. The CDR3 contains 17 residues. Germline CDR1 MGHRA, CDR2 YSYEKL. With V trimmed by 2 bases and J by 4 bases, 10 bases remained unmatched. The CDR3 DNA sequence: TGCGCCAGCAGCCAACTATCAGGGGGTATACGCACCGGGGAGCTGTTTTTT. Encoded protein: CASSQLSGGIRTGELFF.

The chain recombines TRBV21-1 with TRBJ2-7; the table calls TRBD1, which could not be checked here. TRBV21-1 counts as a pseudogene. The CDR3 is 16 residues long. The CDR3 spells CASSAHRDRSSYEQYF. Written as DNA, the CDR3 is TGTGCCAGCAGCGCACACAGGGACAGATCCTCCTACGAGCAGTACTTC.

The chain has TRBV5-5 and TRBJ2-7; TRBD1 agrees at 9 bases. The V segment lost 0 bases and the J segment 3 bases; nucleotides outside the gene matches: 1. This CDR3 has 14 residues. Per the germline V gene, CDR1 is SGHKS and CDR2 is YYEKEE (reference sequence). The CDR3 bases are TGTGCCAGCAGCTTGGCGGGACAGGGCTACGAGCAGTACTTC. It specifies CASSLAGQGYEQYF.

V usage is TRBV7-2 and J usage is TRBJ2-5; D uncertain. The J call could be wrong; TRBJ2-7 is a better fit for the DNA end. The CDR3 spans 14 residues. CDR1 and CDR2 from the germline V gene are SGHTA and FQGNSA. The CDR3 loop reads CATYSGLWTAEQYF. CDR3 in DNA: TGTGCCACCTACTCGGGCCTGTGGACCGCCGAGCAGTACTTC.

V usage is TRBV13 and J usage is TRBJ1-6; the match to TRBD1 covers 7 bases. After removal of 5 bases from V and 7 bases from J, the junction contained 11 bases not matched to a gene. CDR3 length: 16 amino acids. Germline V lookup: CDR1 PRHDT, CDR2 FYEKMQ (reference sequence). In DNA, the CDR3 is TGTGCCAGCAGCCGCTCGCCGGGACAGAGCAATTCACCCCTCCACTTT. Translated, it gives CASSRSPGQSNSPLHF.